Below are 30 T cell receptor beta chains sequenced from a single sample in a study of cytomegalovirus exposure and HLA in healthy donors. PCR used 60 Vbeta primers and 13 Jbeta primers. Produced via immunoSEQ multiplex PCR; TCRdb's table is partial and in-frame only. The data hold 100,000 to 150,000 clones, with about four fifths observed a single time. The sequencing sample was made of PBMCs. The receptors here all came from a man aged 30 to 39 in good health and CMV-seronegative.

The chain joins TRBV2 to TRBJ1-4, with D possibly TRBD1 on 6 matching bases. This CDR3 is 14 amino acids long. Germline V gives CDR1 SNHLY, CDR2 FYNNEI. The V end lost 7 bases, the J end lost 10 bases, and 19 bases lay between the germline ends. The CDR3 is CASKETGRARKLFF. The CDR3 DNA reads TGTGCCAGCAAGGAGACAGGTCGTGCTCGAAAACTGTTTTTT. The entire variable domain, with the rest obtained from reference TRBV2 and TRBJ1-4, is as follows: EPEVTQTPSHQVTQMGQEVILRCVPISNHLYFYWYRQILGQKVEFLVSFYNNEISEKSEIFDDQFSVERPDGSNFTLKIRSTKLEDSAMYFCASKETGRARKLFFGSGTQLSVL.

This chain joins TRBV27 and TRBJ1-5; 7 bases match TRBD1. Looked up from germline, CDR1 is MNHEY and CDR2 is SMNVEV (reference sequence). Germline trimming cut 7 bases from V and 4 bases from J; bases unmatched to any gene: 4. The CDR3 is 13 residues long. The DNA of the CDR3 is TGTGCCAGCAACCCGACAGGGAATCAGCCCCAGCATTTT. It translates to CASNPTGNQPQHF.

This clone was counted between two and nine times. This rearrangement joins TRBV2 to TRBJ1-4; D possibly corresponds to TRBD1 (6 bases). The germline V gene encodes CDR1 SNHLY and CDR2 FYNNEI. Trimming took 7 bases from V and 4 from J, leaving 10 bases between them. The CDR3 contains 13 residues. Here the CDR3 DNA reads TGTGCCAGCACCGGACAGCGTAATGAAAAACTGTTTTTT. It yields the protein CASTGQRNEKLFF.

This clone showed up just a few times. The J gene is TRBJ1-1, the V gene TRBV13; D might be TRBD1 (6 bases). Germline-derived CDR1 and CDR2 are PRHDT and FYEKMQ (reference sequence). V gave up 6 bases and J gave up 2 bases, with 7 bases separating them. The CDR3 covers 12 residues. In DNA, the CDR3 is TGTGCCAGCAGGGACAGTAACACTGAAGCTTTCTTT. Amino acid sequence: CASRDSNTEAFF.

This rearrangement joins TRBV2 to TRBJ1-6; D is uncertain. The CDR3 totals 13 residues. CDR1 SNHLY and CDR2 FYNNEI come from the germline V gene. Between the trimmed V and J ends, which lost 11 bases and 4 bases, there was a span of 12 bases. This CDR3 is CAGSRTYNSPLHF. The CDR3 DNA reads TGTGCCGGGAGTCGCACTTATAATTCACCCCTCCACTTT.

This clone was picked up one time. The CDR3 nucleotides read TGTGCCATCCCCGACAGAAACTATGGCTACACCTTC. This sequence encodes CAIPDRNYGYTF. V usage is TRBV28 and J usage is TRBJ1-2; a possible D gene is TRBD1 (5 bases). Germline CDR1 is MDHEN and CDR2 is SYDVKM. With 10 bases removed from V and 2 bases from J, the gap between germline ends came to 11 bases. The CDR3 sequence is 12 residues long.

This chain uses TRBV6-1 with TRBJ1-2, with D unclear. With 4 bases removed from V and 8 bases from J, the gap between germline ends came to 11 bases. The CDR3 totals 12 residues. The germline CDR1 and CDR2 sequences are MNHNS and SASEGT. The chain's CDR3 is CASSVIRNGYTF. The CDR3 region has the DNA TGTGCCAGCAGTGTGATCAGAAACGGCTACACCTTC.

The chain carries TRBV6-1 and TRBJ1-1, with 8 bases lining up with TRBD1. CDR3 size: 13 residues. Germline assignment: CDR1 MNHNS and CDR2 SASEGT. J was trimmed by 13 bases and V by 8 bases; bases with no gene match: 15. The CDR3 reads CASRGSDRVSYFF. CDR3 DNA sequence: TGTGCCAGCCGAGGGTCGGACAGGGTTTCGTATTTCTTT.

V and J are TRBV6-4 and TRBJ2-1, with D perhaps matching TRBD2 (6 bases). With 2 bases removed from V and 10 bases from J, the gap between germline ends came to 12 bases. The CDR3 runs to 13 residues. The germline V gene has CDR1 MRHNA and CDR2 SNTAGT. The CDR3 bases are TGTGCCAGCAGTGACGTGGAAGCGGGCGAGCAGTTCTTC. Protein: CASSDVEAGEQFF.

The chain employs TRBV6-1 and TRBJ1-2; no reliable D call. The germline V gene encodes CDR1 MNHNS and CDR2 SASEGT. CDR3 length: 11 amino acids. V was trimmed by 3 bases and J by 4 bases, leaving 3 bases between them. DNA of the CDR3: TGTGCCAGCAGTGATATCTATGGCTACACCTTC. Protein sequence: CASSDIYGYTF.

The V and J genes are TRBV15 and TRBJ1-5, with D possibly TRBD1 on 5 matching bases. This CDR3 comprises 18 residues. Germline V gene sequence: CDR1 LNHNV, CDR2 YYDKDF (reference sequence). Deletions cut 3 bases from V and 2 bases from J, with 20 bases between. Here the CDR3 reads CATSSGRAGSYRNQPQHF. CDR3 nucleotide sequence: TGTGCCACCAGCAGTGGTCGGGCAGGGTCTTATCGCAATCAGCCCCAGCATTTT.

The gene calls are TRBV7-2 and TRBJ2-2, with a tentative D call TRBD2 (5 bases). There are 15 residues in the CDR3. V was clipped by 7 bases and J by 0 bases, with 12 bases between them. Germline lookup yields CDR1 SGHTA and CDR2 FQGNSA. The CDR3 loop reads CASTPRAANTGELFF. CDR3 coding DNA: TGTGCCAGCACCCCCCGAGCGGCGAACACCGGGGAGCTGTTTTTT.

The chain couples TRBV6-6 to TRBJ2-2, with TRBD2 matching over 9 bases. The CDR3 contains 14 residues. The germline V gene has CDR1 MNHNY and CDR2 SVGAGI (reference sequence). The V segment lost 6 bases and the J segment 4 bases; nucleotides outside the gene matches: 3. In DNA, the CDR3 is TGTGCCAGCAGGAGTAGCGGGGGCACCGGGGAGCTGTTTTTT. This gives the protein CASRSSGGTGELFF.

The chain recombines TRBV4-2 with TRBJ1-5; D gene ambiguous. This CDR3 region has 14 residues. CDR1 is LGHNA and CDR2 is YNFKEQ in the germline V gene. With 0 bases removed from V and 6 bases from J, the gap between germline ends came to 9 bases. DNA for the CDR3: TGTGCCAGCAGCCAAGATCAGTTCGTTCAGCCCCAGCATTTT. It yields the protein CASSQDQFVQPQHF.

This clone occurred once. The chain has TRBV27 and TRBJ2-5, with TRBD1 matching 8 bases. Germline V CDR1 and CDR2: MNHEY, SMNVEV (reference sequence). The CDR3 extends over 15 amino acids. The trim removed 5 bases at V and 6 bases at J, leaving 11 bases unmatched. In nucleotides, the CDR3 is TGTGCCAGCAGTACCGGGACAGGTCATGGAAAGACCCAGTACTTC. Translating gives CASSTGTGHGKTQYF.

In its sample, this clone was seen a few times. This chain connects TRBV28 to TRBJ1-2, with D perhaps TRBD1 (5 bases). CDR3 size: 13 residues. Germline loops: CDR1 MDHEN, CDR2 SYDVKM. V was clipped by 7 bases and J by 3 bases, with 12 bases between them. CDR3 protein: CASISVGDYGYTF. In DNA form, the CDR3 reads TGTGCCAGCATCTCGGTAGGGGACTATGGCTACACCTTC.

The genes are TRBV4-1 and TRBJ2-7; TRBD2 is a possible D gene (6 bases). Trimming removed 2 bases at V and 3 bases at J, with 23 bases between. The CDR3 sequence is 18 residues long. Germline V gene lookup returns CDR1 MGHRA and CDR2 YSYEKL. CDR3 protein: CASSQRHDLTGAYYEQYF. The CDR3 DNA reads TGCGCCAGCAGCCAACGACATGATCTAACGGGAGCTTACTACGAGCAGTACTTC.

The V call is TRBV28, the J call TRBJ2-1; D perhaps matches TRBD1 (6 bases). The CDR3 runs 12 residues. Between the trimmed V and J ends, which lost 5 bases and 10 bases, there was a span of 12 bases. CDR1 is MDHEN and CDR2 is SYDVKM in the germline V gene. CDR3 loop: CASSTQGIEQFF. CDR3 bases: TGTGCCAGCAGTACTCAGGGGATCGAGCAGTTCTTC.

The chain is built from TRBV6-5 and TRBJ1-2; TRBD1 aligns across 7 bases. V was clipped by 5 bases and J by 4 bases; unmatched bases: 4. The CDR3 length is 13 residues. Looked up from germline, CDR1 is MNHEY and CDR2 is SVGAGI. CDR3 DNA sequence: TGTGCCAGCAGTCCTAGGACAGGCTATGGCTACACCTTC. This gives the protein CASSPRTGYGYTF.

This clone has just a few counts. This chain links TRBV7-2 with TRBJ2-7; 10 nucleotides match TRBD2. The CDR3 has 13 residues. Germline CDR1 SGHTA, CDR2 FQGNSA. V shed 5 bases, J shed 7 bases, and the junction held 5 bases outside the gene matches. CDR3 bases: TGTGCCAGCAGCCCTCGACTAGCGGGTGAGCAGTACTTC. Translating gives CASSPRLAGEQYF.

This chain uses TRBV5-1 with TRBJ2-7; 7 bases fit TRBD1. The CDR3 has 13 residues. Trimming took 2 bases from V and 2 from J; bases not matched to a gene: 1. The germline V gene has CDR1 SGHRS and CDR2 YFSETQ. CDR3 sequence reads: CASSFGTAYEQYF. Here the CDR3 DNA reads TGCGCCAGCAGCTTTGGGACAGCCTACGAGCAGTACTTC.

A few counts support this clone. The chain uses TRBV6-5 and TRBJ1-2, with TRBD1 as a possible D gene (5 bases). The CDR3 contains 15 residues. V was pared by 2 bases and J by 2 bases, with 12 bases between. In germline, CDR1 is MNHEY, CDR2 SVGAGI. CDR3 sequence (DNA): TGTGCCAGCAGTTACGGTACCAGGGTAAACTATGGCTACACCTTC. The encoded protein is CASSYGTRVNYGYTF.

V is TRBV5-1 and J is TRBJ2-5; D call uncertain. CDR3 size: 12 residues. Germline loops: CDR1 SGHRS, CDR2 YFSETQ. V was clipped by 5 bases and J by 4 bases, with 9 bases between them. The CDR3 is CASSESGETQYF. CDR3 coding DNA: TGCGCCAGCAGTGAGTCTGGAGAGACCCAGTACTTC.

This chain links TRBV10-2 with TRBJ2-1, with a possible D match to TRBD2 (6 bases). Germline lookup yields CDR1 WSHSY and CDR2 SAAADI. This CDR3 is 15 amino acids long. Trimming pared 4 bases from V and 3 bases from J, leaving 13 bases between. Written as DNA, the CDR3 is TGCGCCAGCAGTGTCATTAGCGGATACTACAATGAGCAGTTCTTC. The encoded protein is CASSVISGYYNEQFF.

The chain carries TRBV9 and TRBJ2-3, with D possibly matching TRBD1 (6 bases). The CDR3 is made up of 16 amino acids. Germline CDR1 is SGDLS and CDR2 is YYNGEE. With 0 bases removed from V and 6 bases from J, the gap between germline ends came to 17 bases. For the CDR3, the DNA is TGTGCCAGCAGCGTAGCCCCGGGACAAGGCCGGGATACGCAGTATTTT. Encoded protein: CASSVAPGQGRDTQYF.

The rearrangement joins TRBV28 to TRBJ2-7; TRBD1 agrees at 7 bases. Germline loops: CDR1 MDHEN, CDR2 SYDVKM. The CDR3 has 17 residues. The J segment lost 5 bases and the V segment lost 2 bases, leaving 15 bases of the junction unmatched. The CDR3 loop reads CASSLTNRGRVYHEQYF. The CDR3 DNA is TGTGCCAGCAGTTTAACAAATAGGGGGCGGGTTTACCACGAGCAGTACTTC.

The chain links TRBV10-3 to TRBJ1-1; TRBD1 matches at 7 bases. The CDR3 is 15 amino acids. After removal of 3 bases from V and 0 bases from J, the junction contained 4 bases not matched to a gene. Looked up from germline, CDR1 is ENHRY and CDR2 is SYGVKD. The CDR3 sequence is CAISDPDRMNTEAFF. The DNA for the CDR3 is TGTGCCATCAGTGACCCGGACAGGATGAACACTGAAGCTTTCTTT.

J is TRBJ1-6 and V is TRBV6-4; no clear D gene. The germline gives CDR1 MRHNA, CDR2 SNTAGT. CDR3 length: 13 residues. V was trimmed by 6 bases and J by 2 bases, leaving 5 bases between them. CDR3 amino acids: CASSRTYNSPLHF. CDR3 DNA: TGTGCCAGCAGCCGTACCTATAATTCACCCCTCCACTTT.

The chain has TRBV5-1 and TRBJ1-1, with D perhaps matching TRBD1 (6 bases). This CDR3 has 14 residues. In germline, CDR1 is SGHRS, CDR2 YFSETQ. The V and J ends lost 4 bases and 1 base respectively, with 11 bases between them. The CDR3 spells CASSPGQQNTEAFF. CDR3 DNA: TGCGCCAGCAGCCCAGGACAGCAGAACACTGAAGCTTTCTTT.

This clone was counted only a few times. The CDR3 region is CASSGTSNQPQHF. The CDR3 bases are TGTGCCAGCAGTGGGACAAGCAATCAGCCCCAGCATTTT. V gene TRBV6-5 combines with J gene TRBJ1-5, with TRBD1 as a possible D gene (6 bases). The germline V gene has CDR1 MNHEY and CDR2 SVGAGI. The CDR3 contains 13 residues. Trimming took 5 bases from V and 1 from J, leaving 6 bases between them.